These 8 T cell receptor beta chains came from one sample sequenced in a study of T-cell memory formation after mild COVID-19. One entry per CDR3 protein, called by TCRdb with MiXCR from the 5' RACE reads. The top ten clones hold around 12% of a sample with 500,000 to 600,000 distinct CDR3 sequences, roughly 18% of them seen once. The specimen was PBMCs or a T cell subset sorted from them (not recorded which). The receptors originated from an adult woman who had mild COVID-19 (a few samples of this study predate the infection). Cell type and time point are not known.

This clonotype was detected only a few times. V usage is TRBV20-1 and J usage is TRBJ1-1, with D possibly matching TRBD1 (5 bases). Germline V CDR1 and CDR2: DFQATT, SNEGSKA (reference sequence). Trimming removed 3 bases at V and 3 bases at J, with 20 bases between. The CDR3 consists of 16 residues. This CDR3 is CSASPFRAGRDTEAFF. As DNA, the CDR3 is TGCAGTGCTAGTCCCTTTCGCGCGGGCAGGGACACTGAAGCTTTCTTT.

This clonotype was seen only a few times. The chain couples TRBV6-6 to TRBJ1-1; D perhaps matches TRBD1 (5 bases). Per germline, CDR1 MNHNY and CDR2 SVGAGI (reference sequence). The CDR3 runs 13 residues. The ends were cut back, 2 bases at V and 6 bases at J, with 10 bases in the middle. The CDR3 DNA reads TGTGCCAGCAGTTACCCTGGGACTTCTGAAGCTTTCTTT. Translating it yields CASSYPGTSEAFF.

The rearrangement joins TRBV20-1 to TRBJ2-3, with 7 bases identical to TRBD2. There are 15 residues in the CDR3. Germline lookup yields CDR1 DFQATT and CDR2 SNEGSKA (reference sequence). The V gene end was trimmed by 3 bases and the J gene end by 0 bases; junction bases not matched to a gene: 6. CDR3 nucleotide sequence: TGCAGTGCTAGTCCAGCGGGATTTAGCACAGATACGCAGTATTTT. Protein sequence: CSASPAGFSTDTQYF.

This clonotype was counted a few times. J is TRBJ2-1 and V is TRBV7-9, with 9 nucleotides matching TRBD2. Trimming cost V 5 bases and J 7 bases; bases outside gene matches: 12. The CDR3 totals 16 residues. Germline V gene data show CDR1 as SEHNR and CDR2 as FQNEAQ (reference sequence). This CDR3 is CASSPQGAGGGNEQFF. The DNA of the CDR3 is TGTGCCAGCAGCCCCCAGGGAGCGGGAGGTGGAAATGAGCAGTTCTTC.

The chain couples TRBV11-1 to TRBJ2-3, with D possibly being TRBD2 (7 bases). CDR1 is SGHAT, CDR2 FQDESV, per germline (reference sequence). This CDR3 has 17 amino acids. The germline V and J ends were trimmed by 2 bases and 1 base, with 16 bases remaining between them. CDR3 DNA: TGTGCCAGCAGCTTAAGGTCCCGGGGGGCCCGCACAGATACGCAGTATTTT. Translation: CASSLRSRGARTDTQYF.

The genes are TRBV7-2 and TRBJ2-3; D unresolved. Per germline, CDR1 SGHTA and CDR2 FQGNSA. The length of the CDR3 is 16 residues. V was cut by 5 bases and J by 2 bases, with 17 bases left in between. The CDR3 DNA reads TGTGCCAGCAGCCTGAGACACCCGCCTGCCACAGATACGCAGTATTTT. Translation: CASSLRHPPATDTQYF. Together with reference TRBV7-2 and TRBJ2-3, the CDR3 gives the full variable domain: GAGVSQSPSNKVTEKGKDVELRCDPISGHTALYWYRQSLGQGLEFLIYFQGNSAPDKSGLPSDRFSAERTGGSVSTLTIQRTQQEDSAVYLCASSLRHPPATDTQYFGPGTRLTVL.

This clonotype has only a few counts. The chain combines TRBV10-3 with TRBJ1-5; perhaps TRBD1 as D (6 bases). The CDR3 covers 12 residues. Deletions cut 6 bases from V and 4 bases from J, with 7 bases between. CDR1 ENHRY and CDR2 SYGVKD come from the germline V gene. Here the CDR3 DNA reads TGTGCCATCAGCACAGGGAATCAGCCCCAGCATTTT. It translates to CAISTGNQPQHF.

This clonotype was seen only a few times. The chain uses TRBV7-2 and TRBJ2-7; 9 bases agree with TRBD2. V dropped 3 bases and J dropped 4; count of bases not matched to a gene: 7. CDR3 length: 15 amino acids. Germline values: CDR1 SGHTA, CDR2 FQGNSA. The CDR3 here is CASSFLSGSGYEQYF. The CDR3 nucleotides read TGTGCCAGCAGCTTTCTTAGCGGGAGTGGATACGAGCAGTACTTC.